These T cell receptor beta chains were read from a single sample in a study of beta chain features in type 1 diabetes. TCRdb's table, derived via immunoSEQ multiplex PCR, lists solely in-frame clones and lacks some. In the table there are 150,000 to 190,000 clones, approximately 10% of which are singletons. The sample consisted of central memory CD4+ T cells from blood. Receptor source: a man younger than 30 in good health. Both conserved end residues are trimmed from each CDR3.

V gene: TRBV4-3
CDR3 protein: ASSQGEYNEQF

V gene: TRBV10-3
CDR3 protein: AISPSGTSGSYEQY

V gene: TRBV10-3
CDR3 protein: ATLQGRRTEAF

V gene: TRBV27
CDR3 protein: ASRRQGAREGYT

V gene: TRBV2
CDR3 protein: ASSGTAYGYT

V gene: TRBV5-4
CDR3 protein: ASSLSIARYDEQF

V gene: TRBV9
CDR3 protein: ASSVKGYTGELF

V gene: TRBV14
CDR3 protein: ASSLIPGTGMETQY

V gene: TRBV4-3
CDR3 protein: ASSQRDISNTGELF

V gene: TRBV27
CDR3 protein: ASSPSDRIRGYT

V gene: TRBV9
CDR3 protein: ASGLTGAHQETQY

V gene: TRBV7-2
CDR3 protein: ASSLRVKDQVPLH

V gene: TRBV5-6
CDR3 protein: ASSLVSGGSDTQY

V gene: TRBV30
CDR3 protein: AWSIQGNSPLH

V gene: TRBV25-1
CDR3 protein: ASSDRGGGRKLF

V gene: TRBV9
CDR3 protein: ASSVGDGRAETQY

V gene: TRBV10-3
CDR3 protein: AIAPASGLTDTQY

V gene: TRBV7-9
CDR3 protein: ASSLGDRNTEAF

V gene: TRBV25-1
CDR3 protein: ASSATSGVPTDTQY

V gene: TRBV7-9
CDR3 protein: ASSLGFSPGRFGYT

V gene: TRBV27
CDR3 protein: ASSSFGSSYNEQF

V gene: TRBV30
CDR3 protein: AWSTGRVGNTIY

V gene: TRBV4-2
CDR3 protein: ASSQDTGYGYT

V gene: TRBV30
CDR3 protein: AWSAPENVRYT

V gene: TRBV5-1
CDR3 protein: ASSLTSGYEQY

V gene: TRBV7-3
CDR3 protein: ASSSTGGFHLEQY

V gene: TRBV7-6
CDR3 protein: ASSFGERQF

V gene: TRBV2
CDR3 protein: ASTVIAGGTDTQY

V gene: TRBV5-3
CDR3 protein: ASSLPHSYEQY

V gene: TRBV7-2
CDR3 protein: ASGGTSGSKTQY

V gene: TRBV7-9
CDR3 protein: ASSPWDSNNSPLH

V gene: TRBV7-3
CDR3 protein: ASSLRGYNSPLH

V gene: TRBV5-4
CDR3 protein: ASSSGLAGTSTDTQY

V gene: TRBV7-9
CDR3 protein: ASSLTGGAGYGYT

V gene: TRBV4-2
CDR3 protein: ASSQDVRGEQF

V gene: TRBV7-9
CDR3 protein: ASGQSYEQY

V gene: TRBV5-1
CDR3 protein: ASSLRQGTNTEAF

V gene: TRBV7-2
CDR3 protein: ASSLVQGSYEQY

V gene: TRBV15
CDR3 protein: ATRRANQPQH

V gene: TRBV6-5
CDR3 protein: ASRGGRSYGYT

V gene: TRBV14
CDR3 protein: ASSHGLTSGNTIY

V gene: TRBV10-3
CDR3 protein: AISLGTGPDGQY

V gene: TRBV7-2
CDR3 protein: ASSLTRDRGSSGANVLT

V gene: TRBV28
CDR3 protein: ASSLEAGRYEQY

V gene: TRBV10-3
CDR3 protein: AISEQGLEQY

V gene: TRBV7-2
CDR3 protein: ASSPNGGADTQY

V gene: TRBV7-8
CDR3 protein: ASSFSRLALYTDTQY

V gene: TRBV5-1
CDR3 protein: ASSMGQGLPNEQF

V gene: TRBV28
CDR3 protein: ASSLGSVGYT

V gene: TRBV5-6
CDR3 protein: ASSDSGRTDTQY

V gene: TRBV10-3
CDR3 protein: AVGTGGEESYGYT

V gene: TRBV18
CDR3 protein: ASSPPVDYGYT

V gene: TRBV7-2
CDR3 protein: ASSLDWDYSRT

V gene: TRBV4-2
CDR3 protein: ASSQDSRQGGAGSYNSPLH

V gene: TRBV10-3
CDR3 protein: AISVDQNIQY

V gene: TRBV7-9
CDR3 protein: ASSFGEAAQGAAF

V gene: TRBV11-1
CDR3 protein: ASSADSLVEQY

V gene: TRBV29-1
CDR3 protein: SVGLAGGVYEQY

V gene: TRBV10-3
CDR3 protein: AITTGTHGNTIY